This entry features one TCR beta chain sequence. The data belong to a study of blood T cell repertoires in COVID-19. Study-wide context: PBMCs, B-cell-depleted T cells, or T cells provided the cDNA or gDNA that made up the material.

The method was immunoSEQ multiplex PCR; TCRdb's version includes in-frame clones alone and lacks a portion of them. The data contain some 160,000 clones, roughly 88% of them singletons. Germline assignment: CDR1 SGHRS and CDR2 YFSETQ. The V end was cut by 3 bases, the J end by 3 bases, with 10 bases between. The CDR3 length is 14 residues. This sequence originates from a man younger than 30 with acute or convalescent COVID-19. This sequence joins TRBV5-1 and TRBJ2-1, with D unresolved. Sequenced sample: peripheral blood. CDR3: CASSSPKLYNEQFF. The CDR3, as DNA: TGCGCCAGCAGCTCCCCGAAACTCTACAATGAGCAGTTCTTC.